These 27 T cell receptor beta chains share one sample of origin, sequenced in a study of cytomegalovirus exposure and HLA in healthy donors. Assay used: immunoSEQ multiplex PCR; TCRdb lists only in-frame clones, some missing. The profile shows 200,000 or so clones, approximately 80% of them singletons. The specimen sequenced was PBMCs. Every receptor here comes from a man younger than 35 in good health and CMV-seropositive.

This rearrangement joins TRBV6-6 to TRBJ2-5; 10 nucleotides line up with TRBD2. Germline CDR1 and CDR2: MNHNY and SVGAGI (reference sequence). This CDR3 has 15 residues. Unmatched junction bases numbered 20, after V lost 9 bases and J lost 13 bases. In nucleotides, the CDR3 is TGTGCCAGTAACCCCGACGGACTAGCGGTGGGCCCGCCGTACTTC. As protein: CASNPDGLAVGPPYF.

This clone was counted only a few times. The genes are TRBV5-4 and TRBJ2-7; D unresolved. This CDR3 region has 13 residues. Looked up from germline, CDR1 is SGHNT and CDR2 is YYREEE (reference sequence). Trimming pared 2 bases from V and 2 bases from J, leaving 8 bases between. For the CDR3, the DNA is TGTGCCAGCAGCTTCGAACCTACCTACGAGCAGTACTTC. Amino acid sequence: CASSFEPTYEQYF.

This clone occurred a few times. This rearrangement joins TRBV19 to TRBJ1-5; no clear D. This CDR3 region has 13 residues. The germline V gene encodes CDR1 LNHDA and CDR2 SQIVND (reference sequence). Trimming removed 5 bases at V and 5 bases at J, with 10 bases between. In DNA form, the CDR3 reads TGTGCCAGTAGTTCTCAGCGGGATCAGCCCCAGCATTTT. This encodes CASSSQRDQPQHF.

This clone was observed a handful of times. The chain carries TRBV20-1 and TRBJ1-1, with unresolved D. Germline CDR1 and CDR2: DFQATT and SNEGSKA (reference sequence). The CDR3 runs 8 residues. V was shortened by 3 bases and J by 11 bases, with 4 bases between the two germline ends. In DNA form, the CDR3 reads TGCAGTGCTAGTCGGGCTTTCTTT. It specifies CSASRAFF.

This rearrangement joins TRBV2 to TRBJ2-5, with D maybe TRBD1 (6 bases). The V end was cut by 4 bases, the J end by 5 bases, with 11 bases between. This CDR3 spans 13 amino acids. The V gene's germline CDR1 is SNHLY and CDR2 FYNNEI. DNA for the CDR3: TGTGCCAGCAGTGTTGGGGGCCGGGAGACCCAGTACTTC. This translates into CASSVGGRETQYF.

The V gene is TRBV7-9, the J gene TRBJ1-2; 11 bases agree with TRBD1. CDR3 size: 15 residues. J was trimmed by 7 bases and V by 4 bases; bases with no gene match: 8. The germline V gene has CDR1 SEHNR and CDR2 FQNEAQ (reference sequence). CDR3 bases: TGTGCCAGCAGCTCGGACAGGGGGCCCTCGGGTGGCTACACCTTC. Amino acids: CASSSDRGPSGGYTF.

CDR3 sequence: CASSLGLAASYEQYF. The CDR3 nucleotides read TGTGCCAGCAGCCTGGGACTAGCGGCCTCCTACGAGCAGTACTTC. The rearrangement links TRBV5-6 to TRBJ2-7, with 11 bases identical to TRBD2. Looked up from germline, CDR1 is SGHDT and CDR2 is YYEEEE. The CDR3 is made up of 15 amino acids. The J segment lost 0 bases and the V segment lost 4 bases, leaving 3 bases of the junction unmatched.

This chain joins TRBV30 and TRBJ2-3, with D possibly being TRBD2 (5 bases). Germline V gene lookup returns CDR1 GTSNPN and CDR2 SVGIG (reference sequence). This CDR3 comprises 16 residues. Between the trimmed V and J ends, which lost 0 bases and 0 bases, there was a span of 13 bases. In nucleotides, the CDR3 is TGTGCCTGGAGTGTCGGACTGCGGGCTAGCACAGATACGCAGTATTTT. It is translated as CAWSVGLRASTDTQYF. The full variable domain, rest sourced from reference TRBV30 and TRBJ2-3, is SQTIHQWPATLVQPVGSPLSLECTVEGTSNPNLYWYRQAAGRGLQLLFYSVGIGQISSEVPQNLSASRPQDRQFILSSKKLLLSDSGFYLCAWSVGLRASTDTQYFGPGTRLTVL.

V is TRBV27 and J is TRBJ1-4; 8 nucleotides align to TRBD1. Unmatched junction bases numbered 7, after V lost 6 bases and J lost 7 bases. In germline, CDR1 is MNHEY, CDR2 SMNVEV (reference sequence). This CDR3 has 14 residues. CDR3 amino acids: CASRVTGASEKLFF. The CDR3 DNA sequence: TGTGCCAGCAGGGTGACAGGGGCGAGTGAAAAACTGTTTTTT.

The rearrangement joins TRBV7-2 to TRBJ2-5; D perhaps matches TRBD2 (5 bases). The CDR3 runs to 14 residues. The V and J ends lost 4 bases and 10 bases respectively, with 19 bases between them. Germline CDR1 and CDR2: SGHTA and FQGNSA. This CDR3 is CASSSPSLHGDQYF. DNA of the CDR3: TGTGCCAGCAGCTCCCCGTCTCTCCACGGGGACCAGTACTTC.

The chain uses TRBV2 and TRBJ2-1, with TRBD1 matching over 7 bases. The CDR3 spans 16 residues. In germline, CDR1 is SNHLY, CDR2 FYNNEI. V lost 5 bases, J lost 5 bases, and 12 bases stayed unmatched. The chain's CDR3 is CASSPPGTALNNEQFF. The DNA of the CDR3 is TGTGCCAGCAGTCCTCCCGGGACAGCTTTAAACAATGAGCAGTTCTTC.

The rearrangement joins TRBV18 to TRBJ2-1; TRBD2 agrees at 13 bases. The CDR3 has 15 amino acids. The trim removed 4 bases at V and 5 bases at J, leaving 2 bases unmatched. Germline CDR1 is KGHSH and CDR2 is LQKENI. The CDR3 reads CASSRGLAGHNEQFF. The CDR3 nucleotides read TGTGCCAGCTCACGGGGACTAGCGGGGCACAATGAGCAGTTCTTC.

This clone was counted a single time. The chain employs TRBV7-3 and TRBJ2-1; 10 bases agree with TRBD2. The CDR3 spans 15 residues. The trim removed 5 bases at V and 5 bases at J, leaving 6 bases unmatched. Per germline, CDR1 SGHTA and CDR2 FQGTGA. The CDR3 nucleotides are TGTGCCAGCAGCCCCACTAGCGGGGTAGACAATGAGCAGTTCTTC. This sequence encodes CASSPTSGVDNEQFF.

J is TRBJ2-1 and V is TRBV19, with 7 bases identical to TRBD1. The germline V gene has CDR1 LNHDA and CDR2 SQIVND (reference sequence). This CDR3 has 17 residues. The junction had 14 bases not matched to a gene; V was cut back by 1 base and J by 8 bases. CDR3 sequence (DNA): TGTGCCAGTAGTATAGTTCCGACAGGGACGGCGGGCCATGAGCAGTTCTTC. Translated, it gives CASSIVPTGTAGHEQFF. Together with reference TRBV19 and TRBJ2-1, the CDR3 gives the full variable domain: DGGITQSPKYLFRKEGQNVTLSCEQNLNHDAMYWYRQDPGQGLRLIYYSQIVNDFQKGDIAEGYSVSREKKESFPLTVTSAQKNPTAFYLCASSIVPTGTAGHEQFFGPGTRLTVL.

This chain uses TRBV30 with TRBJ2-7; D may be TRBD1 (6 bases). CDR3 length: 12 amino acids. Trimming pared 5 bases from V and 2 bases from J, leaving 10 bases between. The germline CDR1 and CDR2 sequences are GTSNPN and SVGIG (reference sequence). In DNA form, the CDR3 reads TGTGCCTGGGCGACAGGCCCCTACGAGCAGTACTTC. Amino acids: CAWATGPYEQYF.

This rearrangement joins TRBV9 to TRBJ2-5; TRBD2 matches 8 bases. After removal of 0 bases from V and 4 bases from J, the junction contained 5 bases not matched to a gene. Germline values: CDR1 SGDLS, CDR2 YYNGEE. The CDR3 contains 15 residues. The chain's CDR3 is CASSVDSGLGETQYF. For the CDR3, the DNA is TGTGCCAGCAGCGTAGATTCGGGACTAGGAGAGACCCAGTACTTC. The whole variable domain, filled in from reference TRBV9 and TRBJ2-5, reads DSGVTQTPKHLITATGQRVTLRCSPRSGDLSVYWYQQSLDQGLQFLIQYYNGEERAKGNILERFSAQQFPDLHSELNLSSLELGDSALYFCASSVDSGLGETQYFGPGTRLLVL.

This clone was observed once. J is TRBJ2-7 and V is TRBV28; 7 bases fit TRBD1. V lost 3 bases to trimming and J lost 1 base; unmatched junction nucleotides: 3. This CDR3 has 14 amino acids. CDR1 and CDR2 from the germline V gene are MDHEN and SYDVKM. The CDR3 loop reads CASSLPDRSYEQYF. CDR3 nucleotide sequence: TGTGCCAGCAGTTTGCCGGACAGGTCCTACGAGCAGTACTTC.

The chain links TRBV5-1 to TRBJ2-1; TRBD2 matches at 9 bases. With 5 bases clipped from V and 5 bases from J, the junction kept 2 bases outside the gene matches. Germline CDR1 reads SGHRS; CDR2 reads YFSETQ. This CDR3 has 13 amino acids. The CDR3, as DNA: TGCGCCAGCAGAAAGCGGGAGGACAATGAGCAGTTCTTC. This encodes CASRKREDNEQFF.

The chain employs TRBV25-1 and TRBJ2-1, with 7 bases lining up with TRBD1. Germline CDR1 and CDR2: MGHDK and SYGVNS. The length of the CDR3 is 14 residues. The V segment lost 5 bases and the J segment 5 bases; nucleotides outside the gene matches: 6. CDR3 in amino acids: CASSLGQAHNEQFF. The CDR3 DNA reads TGTGCCAGCAGTCTAGGACAGGCCCACAATGAGCAGTTCTTC.

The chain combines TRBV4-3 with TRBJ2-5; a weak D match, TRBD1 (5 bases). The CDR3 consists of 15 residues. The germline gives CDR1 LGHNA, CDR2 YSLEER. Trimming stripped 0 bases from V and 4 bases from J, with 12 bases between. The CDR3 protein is CASSQDWQGAETQYF. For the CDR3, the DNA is TGCGCCAGCAGCCAAGATTGGCAGGGTGCAGAGACCCAGTACTTC.

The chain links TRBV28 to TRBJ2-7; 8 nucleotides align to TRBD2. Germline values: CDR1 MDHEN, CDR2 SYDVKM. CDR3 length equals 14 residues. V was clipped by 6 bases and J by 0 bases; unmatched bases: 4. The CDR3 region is CASSWSGSSYEQYF. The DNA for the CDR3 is TGTGCCAGCAGCTGGAGCGGGAGCTCCTACGAGCAGTACTTC.

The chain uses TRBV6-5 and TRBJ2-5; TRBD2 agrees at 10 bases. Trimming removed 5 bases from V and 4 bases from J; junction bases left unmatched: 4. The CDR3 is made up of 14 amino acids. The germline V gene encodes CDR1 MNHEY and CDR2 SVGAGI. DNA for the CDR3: TGTGCCAGCAGTCCCCTAGCGGGAGCAGAGACCCAGTACTTC. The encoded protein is CASSPLAGAETQYF.

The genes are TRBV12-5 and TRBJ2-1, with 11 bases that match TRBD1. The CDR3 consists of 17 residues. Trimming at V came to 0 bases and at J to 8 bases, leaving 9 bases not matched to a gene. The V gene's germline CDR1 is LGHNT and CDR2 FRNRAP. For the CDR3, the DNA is TGTGCTAGTGGTTTGGTACTTTCGGGACAGGGGGTGGATGAGCAGTTCTTC. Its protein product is CASGLVLSGQGVDEQFF.

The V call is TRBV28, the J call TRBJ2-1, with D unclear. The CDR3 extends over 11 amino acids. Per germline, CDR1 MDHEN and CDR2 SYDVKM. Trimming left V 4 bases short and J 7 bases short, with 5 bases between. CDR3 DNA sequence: TGTGCCAGCAGTTCCGGTAATGAGCAGTTCTTC. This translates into CASSSGNEQFF.

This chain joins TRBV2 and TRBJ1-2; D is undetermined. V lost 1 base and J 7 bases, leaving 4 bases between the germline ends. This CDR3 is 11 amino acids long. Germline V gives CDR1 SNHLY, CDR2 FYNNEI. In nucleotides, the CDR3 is TGTGCCAGCAGTGAAGTCGGTGGCTACACCTTC. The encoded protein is CASSEVGGYTF.

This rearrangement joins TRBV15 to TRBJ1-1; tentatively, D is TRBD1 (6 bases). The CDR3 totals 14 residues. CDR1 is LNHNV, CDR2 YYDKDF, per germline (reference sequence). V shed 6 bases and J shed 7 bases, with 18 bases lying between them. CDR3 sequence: CATRRSRGKIEAFF. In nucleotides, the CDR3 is TGTGCCACCAGGAGGAGCAGGGGAAAGATTGAAGCTTTCTTT.

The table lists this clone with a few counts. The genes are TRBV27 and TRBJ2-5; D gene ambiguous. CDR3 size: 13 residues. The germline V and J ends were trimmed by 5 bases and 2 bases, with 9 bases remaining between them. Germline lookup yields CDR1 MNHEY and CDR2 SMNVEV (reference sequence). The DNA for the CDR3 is TGTGCCAGCAGTCCCGGCGGTCAAGAGACCCAGTACTTC. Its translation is CASSPGGQETQYF.